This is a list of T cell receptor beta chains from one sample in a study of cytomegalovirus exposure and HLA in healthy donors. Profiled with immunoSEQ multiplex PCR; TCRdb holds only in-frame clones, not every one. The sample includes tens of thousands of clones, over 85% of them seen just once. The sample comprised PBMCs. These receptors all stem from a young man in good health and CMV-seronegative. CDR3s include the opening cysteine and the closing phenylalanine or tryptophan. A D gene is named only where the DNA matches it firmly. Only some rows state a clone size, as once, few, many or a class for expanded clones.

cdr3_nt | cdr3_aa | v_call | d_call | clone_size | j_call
TGTGCCAGCTCTCTGGGGAGGGACACTGAAGCTTTCTTT | CASSLGRDTEAFF | TRBV18 | - | - | TRBJ1-1
TGCGCCAGCAGAAAGAGTCACGCAGATACGCAGTATTTT | CASRKSHADTQYF | TRBV5-1 | - | - | TRBJ2-3
TGTGCCAGCAGTGGAAAAGCGGGAGATACGCAGTATTTT | CASSGKAGDTQYF | TRBV6-1 | - | - | TRBJ2-3
TGTGCCAGTAATTGGGCCCATGGCTACACCTTC | CASNWAHGYTF | TRBV19 | - | - | TRBJ1-2
TGCGCCAGTTCTATAGCGCCTGGGGGGGATACGCAGTATTTT | CASSIAPGGDTQYF | TRBV5-1 | - | - | TRBJ2-3
TGTGCCAGCAGTTACCGGCCTGCGACATACTCCTACGAGCAGTACTTC | CASSYRPATYSYEQYF | TRBV6-5 | - | - | TRBJ2-7
TGTGCCAGCAGCGTATTTGACAGGGGAGAGAACACCATATATTTT | CASSVFDRGENTIYF | TRBV9 | TRBD1 | - | TRBJ1-3
TGTGCCAGCAGTGTCAGGGGCGCCCGGGAAAAACTGTTTTTT | CASSVRGAREKLFF | TRBV6-1 | - | - | TRBJ1-4
TGTGCCAGCAGCTTAGCGACGAAGAGGCGGTACGAGCAGTACTTC | CASSLATKRRYEQYF | TRBV7-8 | - | - | TRBJ2-7
TGTGCCAGCAGCTCGGGACAGGGCAACGAAAAACTGTTTTTT | CASSSGQGNEKLFF | TRBV7-9 | TRBD1 | - | TRBJ1-4
TGTGCCAGCAGGCTACCCAACGACAGGCGGAATGAGCAGTTCTTC | CASRLPNDRRNEQFF | TRBV6-7 | - | - | TRBJ2-1
TGTGCCTGGAGTGATCGAGCGGACCCCACAGATACGCAGTATTTT | CAWSDRADPTDTQYF | TRBV30 | - | - | TRBJ2-3
TGCAGCGTTTTAGGGACAGGGGACACTGAAGCTTTCTTT | CSVLGTGDTEAFF | TRBV29-1 | TRBD1 | - | TRBJ1-1
TGTGCCAGCGGACAGGGGGCCAACTATGGCTACACCTTC | CASGQGANYGYTF | TRBV10-3 | TRBD1 | - | TRBJ1-2
TGTGCCAGCAGCGTAGCGAGACAGGGTATAGGGGAGCTGTTTTTT | CASSVARQGIGELFF | TRBV9 | TRBD1 | - | TRBJ2-2
TGTGCCAGCAGCTTTAGCGGGAGGGTCGGCACCGGGGAGCTGTTTTTT | CASSFSGRVGTGELFF | TRBV7-2 | TRBD2 | - | TRBJ2-2
TGTGCCAGCAGTGTTAGTTTCCGTCAGCCCCAGCATTTT | CASSVSFRQPQHF | TRBV6-1 | - | - | TRBJ1-5
TGTGCCAGCAGAACCCCAGGTATAGGCCCCACAGATACGCAGTATTTT | CASRTPGIGPTDTQYF | TRBV5-8 | - | - | TRBJ2-3
TGTGCCAGTAGTACCGGGACTAGCGGATCTTACGAGCAGTACTTC | CASSTGTSGSYEQYF | TRBV9 | TRBD2 | once | TRBJ2-7
TGTGCCAGCACCGTCTTGACAGGGGCCTCAAAGGGACATGGCTACACCTTC | CASTVLTGASKGHGYTF | TRBV7-9 | TRBD1 | - | TRBJ1-2
TGTGCCAGTAGTATAGTAACTACCTATGGCTACACCTTC | CASSIVTTYGYTF | TRBV19 | - | - | TRBJ1-2
TGTGCCAGCAGCCAAGTTAGCGAGGGGGTATCTGGGGCCAACGTCCTGACTTTC | CASSQVSEGVSGANVLTF | TRBV4-2 | - | - | TRBJ2-6
TGTGCCTGGAGTTCCGGACTAGCGGGAGGCAATGAGCAGTTCTTC | CAWSSGLAGGNEQFF | TRBV30 | TRBD2 | - | TRBJ2-1
TGTGCCAGCTCACCACCGAGCGTGTTTCGGATTAACTATGGCTACACCTTC | CASSPPSVFRINYGYTF | TRBV18 | - | - | TRBJ1-2
TGTGCCAGAAGCTTGGGAGTAGTCAAAAACATTCAGTACTTC | CARSLGVVKNIQYF | TRBV5-3 | - | - | TRBJ2-4
TGTGCCAGCAGTAGGGACAGGCGAGCGCAGTACTTC | CASSRDRRAQYF | TRBV6-5 | TRBD1 | - | TRBJ2-7
TGCGCCAGCATCGAGGCAGGGATTCCTCACACTGAAGCTTTCTTT | CASIEAGIPHTEAFF | TRBV10-2 | - | - | TRBJ1-1
TGTGCCTGGAGTACTTCTGGAAACACCATATATTTT | CAWSTSGNTIYF | TRBV30 | - | - | TRBJ1-3
TGTGCCAGCAGCCAAGAAACCAGGGGTTACGAGCAGTTCTTC | CASSQETRGYEQFF | TRBV14 | - | - | TRBJ2-1
TGTGCCAGCGAGGCGGGTAGAGAGACCCAGTACTTC | CASEAGRETQYF | TRBV28 | - | - | TRBJ2-5
TGTGCCAGTAGGGACAGGGGTACAGATACGCAGTATTTT | CASRDRGTDTQYF | TRBV19 | TRBD1 | - | TRBJ2-3
TGCGCCAGCAGCTCCGAGGCGGGGGGTCTTTATGGAAACACCATATATTTT | CASSSEAGGLYGNTIYF | TRBV5-1 | - | - | TRBJ1-3
TGTGCCAGCAGGGGACAGGTCGGGCTTGAGCAGTTCTTC | CASRGQVGLEQFF | TRBV9 | TRBD1 | - | TRBJ2-1
TGCGCCAGCAGCTTGGAACCAGCGGGAGCTACTACTAGCACAGATACGCAGTATTTT | CASSLEPAGATTSTDTQYF | TRBV5-1 | TRBD2 | - | TRBJ2-3
TGTGCCAGCAGTTCCTCCTTGAGCTCTGGAAACACCATATATTTT | CASSSSLSSGNTIYF | TRBV6-6 | - | - | TRBJ1-3
TGTGCCAGTAGTAATCAGGGGAGAGCGGCCTACGAGCAGTACTTC | CASSNQGRAAYEQYF | TRBV19 | - | - | TRBJ2-7
TGTGCCAGCAGTTTATGGGTGACAGGGGGTGGCAATCAGCCCCAGCATTTT | CASSLWVTGGGNQPQHF | TRBV27 | TRBD1 | - | TRBJ1-5
TGTGCCAGCAGCTGGGGACATGTCGAGCAGTTCTTC | CASSWGHVEQFF | TRBV7-3 | - | few | TRBJ2-1
TGTGCCAGCAGCTCCGGACTAGCGCAAAACAATGAGCAGTTCTTC | CASSSGLAQNNEQFF | TRBV7-9 | TRBD2 | - | TRBJ2-1
TGTGCCAGCAGCCGCAGGACAGGGGGCAATGAAAAACTGTTTTTT | CASSRRTGGNEKLFF | TRBV9 | TRBD1 | - | TRBJ1-4
TGTGCCAGCAGCTCACAGGGTAGGCAGTACTTC | CASSSQGRQYF | TRBV5-5 | - | - | TRBJ2-7
TGCGCCAGCAGCTTCGACAGGGTAAGCACTGAAGCTTTCTTT | CASSFDRVSTEAFF | TRBV5-1 | TRBD1 | - | TRBJ1-1